The clone carrying this T cell receptor (beta chain) was observed a few times. No antigen is known for it. TCR beta VDJ and CDR3 profiles were obtained from a genomic DNA template. Each CDR3 protein gets one entry after TCRdb re-called the reads with MiXCR. Of roughly 180,000 distinct CDR3 sequences listed, 64% are singletons. This record belongs to a study of CD8+CD57+ T cells in acquired aplastic anemia. Study details: When averaged, DNA from sorted CD4+ and CD8+ cells came to approximately 3.2 ug. Study findings and constraints: Some 27 CD8+ CDR3 sequences were shared between patients and controls.

This sequence was found in a human donor with severe aplastic anemia or a healthy control (not recorded which). What was sequenced was sorted CD4+, CD8+, or CD8+CD57+ T cells (not recorded which) from PBMCs.

The CDR3 region is CASSALPVGLGELFF. The CDR3 nucleotides are TGTGCCAGCAGCGCCCTTCCCGTTGGGCTCGGGGAGCTGTTTTTT. The chain has TRBV2 and TRBJ2-2; unclear D gene. V lost 6 bases and J 7 bases, leaving 18 bases between the germline ends. The germline gives CDR1 SNHLY, CDR2 FYNNEI. This CDR3 has 15 residues. Together with reference TRBV2 and TRBJ2-2, the CDR3 gives the full variable domain: EPEVTQTPSHQVTQMGQEVILRCVPISNHLYFYWYRQILGQKVEFLVSFYNNEISEKSEIFDDQFSVERPDGSNFTLKIRSTKLEDSAMYFCASSALPVGLGELFFGEGSRLTVL.